This T cell receptor (beta chain) is from a study of blood T cells in healthy people across ages. Study background: Template switching picked up about one barcoded beta molecule for each two T cells.

Overall study findings and caveats: Comparison with aged donors showed that long-lived donors had more naive CD4+ cells and higher diversity.

About this clonotype itself: Its specificity is unknown.

Each sample used at least 6 million PBMCs. Next came a second PCR, run for about 6 to 11 cycles, which used a sample-barcoded 5' primer along with a J-beta primer mix. TCRdb analysed the 5' RACE reads with MiXCR anew, one entry per CDR3 protein. The data show 550,000 to 800,000 distinct CDR3 sequences, approximately 21% seen once. Trimming at V came to 0 bases and at J to 3 bases, leaving 5 bases not matched to a gene. CDR1 and CDR2 (germline): SGHRS, YFSETQ. The CDR3 sequence is 16 residues long. The TCR originated in a man between 65 and 79 years old in good health. The sample consisted of blood. The chain joins TRBV5-1 to TRBJ2-3, with TRBD2 matching over 9 bases. The CDR3 DNA is TGCGCCAGCAGCTTGGTCGGTAGCGGGAGAACAGATACGCAGTATTTT. Its protein product is CASSLVGSGRTDTQYF.